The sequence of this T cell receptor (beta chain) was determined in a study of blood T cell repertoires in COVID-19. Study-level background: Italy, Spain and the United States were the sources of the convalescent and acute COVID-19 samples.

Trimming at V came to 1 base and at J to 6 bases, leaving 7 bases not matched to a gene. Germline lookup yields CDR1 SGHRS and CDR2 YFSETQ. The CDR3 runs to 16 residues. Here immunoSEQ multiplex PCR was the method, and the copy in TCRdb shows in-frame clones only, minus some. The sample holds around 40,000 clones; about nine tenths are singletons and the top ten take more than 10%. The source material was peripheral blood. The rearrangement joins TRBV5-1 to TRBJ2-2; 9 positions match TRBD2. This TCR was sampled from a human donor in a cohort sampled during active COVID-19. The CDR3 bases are TGCGCCAGCAGCTTGATTGGCGGGGGGGCAGCCGGGGAGCTGTTTTTT. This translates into CASSLIGGGAAGELFF. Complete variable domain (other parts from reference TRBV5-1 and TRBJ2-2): KAGVTQTPRYLIKTRGQQVTLSCSPISGHRSVSWYQQTPGQGLQFLFEYFSETQRNKGNFPGRFSGRQFSNSRSEMNVSTLELGDSALYLCASSLIGGGAAGELFFGEGSRLTVL.